This TCR beta chain is from a study of CD8 T cells in Susac syndrome. Roughly 0.5 to 1 ug RNA was reverse transcribed with random hexamers. The authors amplified TCR beta CDR3 across 54 Vbeta and 13 Jbeta using immunoSEQ multiplex PCR. A single record per CDR3 protein comes from TCRdb applying MiXCR to the immunoSEQ multiplex PCR reads. Of fewer than 350,000 distinct CDR3 sequences in the sample, over 75% are singletons; the top ten hold around 0.18%. Germline CDR1 DFQATT, CDR2 SNEGSKA (reference sequence). The CDR3 length is 18 residues. Trimming took 3 bases from V and 0 from J; bases not matched to a gene: 16. This clonotype was observed once. Sequencing of TCR beta drew on CD8+ and CD4+ T cells from blood. The patients who served as multiple sclerosis controls were treatment-naive and had stable or active relapsing-remitting disease that fulfilled the revised McDonald criteria.

The TCR originated in a human donor with multiple sclerosis. This rearrangement joins TRBV20-1 to TRBJ2-5; TRBD1 agrees at 7 bases. Sequencing was performed on CD8+ T cells from PBMCs. CDR3 residues: CSASQEGQVHGDQETQYF. CDR3 nucleotide sequence: TGCAGTGCTAGTCAAGAAGGACAGGTCCATGGGGACCAAGAGACCCAGTACTTC.